This T cell receptor (beta chain) was captured in a study of blood T cells in healthy people across ages. Trimming stripped 0 bases from V and 0 bases from J, with 12 bases between. Germline-derived CDR1 and CDR2 are SGHRS and YFSETQ. The length of the CDR3 is 16 residues. Primers used in a second PCR of roughly 6 to 11 cycles were a sample-barcoded 5' primer and a J-beta primer mix. TCRdb processed the 5' RACE reads anew with MiXCR; each CDR3 protein has one entry. The table lists 1.5 million to 2 million distinct CDR3 sequences, about 49% of them singletons. The J gene is TRBJ1-2, the V gene TRBV5-1; D is unresolved. The sample comprised blood. The receptor's source is a woman between 40 and 55 years old in good health. The CDR3 DNA is TGCGCCAGCAGCTTGGACGGGGTTGGGGCTAACTATGGCTACACCTTC. Its translation is CASSLDGVGANYGYTF.